Below, 20 T cell receptor beta chains from the same sample are listed, as sequenced in a study of response to subunit inactivated influenza vaccine. TCRdb used MiXCR to reprocess the RT-PCR reads, holding one entry per CDR3 protein. The sample includes about 620,000 distinct CDR3 sequences, about 11% of them seen just once. These data are also associated with another study on T cells expressing NK-cell markers. In that study: The cDNA for TCR beta came from 5'RACE template switching with UMIs.

The sample here was PBMCs from blood, taken on the day of vaccination. The receptors shown here come from a man over 45 who received an inactivated influenza vaccine.

This clonotype was seen more than once but under ten times. The chain links TRBV12-3 or TRBV12-4 to TRBJ1-5; D is uncertain. Deletions cut 1 base from V and 0 bases from J, with 13 bases between. The CDR3 runs to 17 residues. Written as DNA, the CDR3 is TGTGCCAGCAGTTTAGGGCGGCCGTCCTATAGCAATCAGCCCCAGCATTTT. Protein sequence: CASSLGRPSYSNQPQHF.

This clonotype was detected only a few times. This chain uses TRBV24-1 with TRBJ2-1; possible D gene TRBD1, 6 bases. The CDR3 runs to 16 residues. Trimming took 4 bases from V and 0 from J, leaving 12 bases between them. Germline V gene lookup returns CDR1 KGHDR and CDR2 SFDVKD. The CDR3 loop reads CATSDLDRNSYNEQFF. The DNA of the CDR3 is TGTGCCACCAGTGACCTGGACAGAAACTCCTACAATGAGCAGTTCTTC.

This clonotype occurred a few times. The chain is built from TRBV29-1 and TRBJ1-2, with 9 bases that match TRBD1. After removal of 7 bases from V and 5 bases from J, the junction contained 5 bases not matched to a gene. The germline gives CDR1 SQVTM, CDR2 ANQGSEA. This CDR3 has 12 amino acids. The CDR3 sequence: CSGTGARYGYTF. The DNA for the CDR3 is TGCAGCGGGACAGGGGCGAGATATGGCTACACCTTC. Full variable domain (remainder filled in from reference TRBV29-1 and TRBJ1-2): SAVISQKPSRDICQRGTSLTIQCQVDSQVTMMFWYRQQPGQSLTLIATANQGSEATYESGFVIDKFPISRPNLTFSTLTVSNMSPEDSSIYLCSGTGARYGYTFGSGTRLTVV.

This clonotype has at least ten counts. This chain joins TRBV6-2 or TRBV6-3 and TRBJ2-2; D is possibly TRBD1 or TRBD2 (5 bases each). Trimming cost V 5 bases and J 3 bases, with 7 bases left between them. Germline V lookup: CDR1 MNHEY, CDR2 SVGEGT. This CDR3 spans 13 amino acids. For the CDR3, the DNA is TGTGCCAGCAGTCCGGGGCACACCGGGGAGCTGTTTTTT. Its translation is CASSPGHTGELFF.

This chain connects TRBV6-1 to TRBJ2-2; 9 bases agree with TRBD2. Germline CDR1 is MNHNS and CDR2 is SASEGT. The CDR3 has 14 residues. J gave up 3 bases and V 6 bases, and 2 bases lay outside the gene matches. The CDR3 reads CASRSGRYTGELFF. The CDR3 nucleotides read TGTGCCAGCAGGAGCGGGAGGTACACCGGGGAGCTGTTTTTT.

The chain carries TRBV7-8 and TRBJ1-5; maybe TRBD1 (6 bases). Trimming shortened V by 8 bases and J by 1 base, and 18 bases separated the two germline ends. Germline-derived CDR1 and CDR2 are SGHVS and FQNEAQ. The CDR3 totals 16 residues. The CDR3 nucleotides are TGTGCCAGCGCCAAAGCTGGACAGTTAAGCAATCAGCCCCAGCATTTT. Encoded protein: CASAKAGQLSNQPQHF.

The V call is TRBV12-3 or TRBV12-4, the J call TRBJ1-5; TRBD1 aligns across 9 bases. This CDR3 has 16 residues. The trim removed 4 bases at V and 12 bases at J, leaving 16 bases unmatched. CDR3 coding DNA: TGTGCCAGCAGTTACAGACAGGGGGAGCGCAGGCAGGTCCAGCATTTT. It yields the protein CASSYRQGERRQVQHF.

This clonotype was seen more than once but under ten times. This chain joins TRBV6-1 and TRBJ2-7; TRBD1 matches 9 bases. This CDR3 is 16 amino acids long. Trimming removed 7 bases from V and 0 bases from J; junction bases left unmatched: 10. Germline lookup yields CDR1 MNHNS and CDR2 SASEGT. The CDR3 nucleotides are TGTGCCAGCATCTCAGATGGGACAGGGAGCTCCTACGAGCAGTACTTC. Protein: CASISDGTGSSYEQYF.

There are a few counts of this clonotype. The genes are TRBV12-3 or TRBV12-4 and TRBJ2-2; D remains unclear. The germline V and J ends were trimmed by 6 bases and 6 bases, with 11 bases remaining between them. The CDR3 has 13 residues. The CDR3 loop is CASRRGRPGELFF. The CDR3 bases are TGTGCCAGCAGACGCGGACGACCCGGGGAGCTGTTTTTT.

This clonotype has ten or more counts. The CDR3 loop reads CASSLVYGVEQYF. CDR3 DNA sequence: TGTGCCAGCAGTTTGGTATACGGGGTCGAGCAGTACTTC. The rearrangement uses TRBV6-5 and TRBJ2-7; TRBD2 is a possible D gene (5 bases). The CDR3 consists of 13 residues. The germline CDR1 and CDR2 sequences are MNHEY and SVGAGI. V was trimmed by 4 bases and J by 6 bases, leaving 13 bases between them.

This clonotype was counted many times. The chain has TRBV12-3 or TRBV12-4 and TRBJ2-7; D might be TRBD2 (6 bases). V lost 4 bases to trimming and J lost 4 bases, with 8 bases between them. The CDR3 spans 12 residues. CDR3 in DNA: TGTGCCAGCAGTTCACTAGCTTACGAGCAGTACTTC. Translating gives CASSSLAYEQYF.

There are many counts of this clonotype. V gene TRBV20-1 combines with J gene TRBJ1-5; 7 bases map to TRBD1. V shed 0 bases and J 1 base; nucleotides not matched to a gene: 3. The CDR3 is 15 residues long. The V gene's germline CDR1 is DFQATT and CDR2 SNEGSKA (reference sequence). The DNA for the CDR3 is TGCAGTGCTAGAGATGGGACAGCCAGCAATCAGCCCCAGCATTTT. Its translation is CSARDGTASNQPQHF.

This clonotype occurred a few times. This sequence joins TRBV15 and TRBJ2-7, with TRBD1 matching over 10 bases. The V segment lost 5 bases and the J segment 3 bases; nucleotides outside the gene matches: 7. Looked up from germline, CDR1 is LNHNV and CDR2 is YYDKDF (reference sequence). This CDR3 comprises 15 residues. CDR3 coding DNA: TGTGCCACCAGCGGGTGGACAGGGGGACTCTACGAGCAGTACTTC. This gives the protein CATSGWTGGLYEQYF.

This clonotype came up a few times. The V and J genes are TRBV6-1 and TRBJ2-5; 11 bases are shared with TRBD2. The J segment lost 2 bases and the V segment lost 6 bases, leaving 5 bases of the junction unmatched. The CDR3 contains 15 residues. CDR1 MNHNS and CDR2 SASEGT come from the germline V gene. In DNA, the CDR3 is TGTGCCAGCAGAGTAGCGGGGGGGGGACAAGAGACCCAGTACTTC. Encoded protein: CASRVAGGGQETQYF.

This chain joins TRBV7-2 and TRBJ2-5, with TRBD1 as a possible D gene (7 bases). The CDR3 runs to 14 residues. The germline V and J ends were trimmed by 4 bases and 5 bases, with 14 bases remaining between them. CDR1 and CDR2 from the germline V gene are SGHTA and FQGNSA. CDR3 in DNA: TGTGCCAGCAGCTCGTGGTCAGGGGGGGAGACCCAGTACTTC. Protein: CASSSWSGGETQYF. The complete variable domain, with remaining parts taken from reference TRBV7-2 and TRBJ2-5, reads GAGVSQSPSNKVTEKGKDVELRCDPISGHTALYWYRQSLGQGLEFLIYFQGNSAPDKSGLPSDRFSAERTGGSVSTLTIQRTQQEDSAVYLCASSSWSGGETQYFGPGTRLLVL.

This clonotype was observed a handful of times. The CDR3 nucleotides read TGTGCTAGTGGGACGGGACAGGGTTACCATGAGCAGTTCTTC. This codes for CASGTGQGYHEQFF. The genes are TRBV12-5 and TRBJ2-1; TRBD1 agrees at 9 bases. The trim removed 6 bases at V and 8 bases at J, leaving 8 bases unmatched. The CDR3 loop spans 14 amino acids. Germline CDR1 reads LGHNT; CDR2 reads FRNRAP. Variable domain in full (rest from reference TRBV12-5 and TRBJ2-1): DARVTQTPRHKVTEMGQEVTMRCQPILGHNTVFWYRQTMMQGLELLAYFRNRAPLDDSGMPKDRFSAEMPDATLATLKIQPSEPRDSAVYFCASGTGQGYHEQFFGPGTRLTVL.

V gene TRBV9 combines with J gene TRBJ2-2; 12 bases agree with TRBD2. The junction had 4 bases not matched to a gene; V was cut back by 2 bases and J by 5 bases. From germline, CDR1 is SGDLS and CDR2 YYNGEE. The CDR3 has 16 residues. The CDR3 loop reads CASSVTSGRFTGELFF. DNA for the CDR3: TGTGCCAGCAGCGTCACTAGCGGGAGGTTTACCGGGGAGCTGTTTTTT.

This clonotype has just a few counts. This chain links TRBV5-6 with TRBJ1-5; possibly TRBD1 for D (5 bases). V lost 0 bases and J 6 bases, leaving 13 bases between the germline ends. The CDR3 loop spans 15 amino acids. Germline V gene sequence: CDR1 SGHDT, CDR2 YYEEEE. The CDR3 region has the DNA TGTGCCAGCAGCTTGGGCGACAGAAATGGTCAGCCCCAGCATTTT. The encoded protein is CASSLGDRNGQPQHF.

This clonotype was observed a handful of times. The chain uses TRBV29-1 and TRBJ2-7; D remains ambiguous. Germline V gene lookup returns CDR1 SQVTM and CDR2 ANQGSEA. V was shortened by 3 bases and J by 0 bases, with 9 bases between the two germline ends. The CDR3 has 13 amino acids. The CDR3 bases are TGCAGCGTTGAGGGTCAGAGCTCCTACGAGCAGTACTTC. This encodes CSVEGQSSYEQYF.

The sample holds a few counts of this clonotype. The chain links TRBV5-1 to TRBJ2-5; 8 nucleotides match TRBD2. Losses at the gene ends were 7 bases for V and 1 base for J; bases not matched to a gene: 9. Germline lookup yields CDR1 SGHRS and CDR2 YFSETQ. The CDR3 covers 15 residues. The CDR3 region is CASAKQRGTQETQYF. CDR3 DNA sequence: TGCGCCAGCGCCAAACAGCGGGGGACCCAAGAGACCCAGTACTTC.